This T cell receptor (beta chain) was captured in a study of shared clonotypes between healthy human individuals. The table came from immunoSEQ multiplex PCR; TCRdb's copy has only in-frame clones and leaves some out. The sample contains about 1,500,000 clones, about 96% of which appear only once. V was cut by 2 bases and J by 0 bases, with 7 bases left in between. The V gene's germline CDR1 is MNHNS and CDR2 SASEGT. This CDR3 region has 15 residues. Sequenced sample: naive CD4+ T cells sorted from blood. The sample's subset: CD45RA+ positively selected. The gene calls are TRBV6-1 and TRBJ2-2; D remains unclear. This sequence originates from a man aged 25-40 years in good health. CDR3: CASSEQPSNTGELFF. In nucleotides, the CDR3 is TGTGCCAGCAGTGAACAGCCGTCGAACACCGGGGAGCTGTTTTTT.